Listed below are T cell receptor beta chains from one sample, sequenced in a study of shared clonotypes between healthy human individuals. Assay used: immunoSEQ multiplex PCR; TCRdb lists only in-frame clones, some missing. The sample includes about 770,000 clones, around 77% seen only once; the top ten take more than 1.5%. The sequencing input was memory CD4+ T cells sorted from blood. These receptor sequences come from a woman aged 30 to 39 in good health. Both conserved end residues are part of each CDR3. Fields, in order: D gene, V gene, clone size, J gene, CDR3 DNA, CDR3 protein. D genes are given only for firm matches. Clone size appears in some rows only: once, few, many, or a class for an expanded clone.

.	TRBV19	.	TRBJ2-7	TGTGCCAGTAAGCCCCGGATCGGGACGGGAGCTTCCTACGAGCAGTACTTC	CASKPRIGTGASYEQYF
TRBD1	TRBV14	.	TRBJ1-2	TGTGCCAGCAGCCGCGGACAGGAGAGCTATGGCTACACCTTC	CASSRGQESYGYTF
.	TRBV4-2	few	TRBJ1-4	TGTGCCAGCAGCCAACTTTTAGGGGGTGAAAAACTGTTTTTT	CASSQLLGGEKLFF
TRBD1	TRBV27	.	TRBJ1-2	TGTGCCAGCAGTTTAATCGCGACAGGGTTGCGGGGCTACACCTTC	CASSLIATGLRGYTF
.	TRBV28	.	TRBJ1-2	TGTGCCATCCGGACGGTCTATGGCTACACCTTC	CAIRTVYGYTF
TRBD2	TRBV14	few	TRBJ2-7	TGTGCCAGCAGCCAGCTTAGCGGGAGTCGGTACGAGCAGTACTTC	CASSQLSGSRYEQYF
TRBD2	TRBV29-1	.	TRBJ2-7	TGCAGCGTTCTCAAACTAGCGGGAGTTGTCTACGAGCAGTACTTC	CSVLKLAGVVYEQYF
TRBD1	TRBV6-5	.	TRBJ1-1	TGTGCCAGCAGCCGTGACAGGGCGATGAACACTGAAGCTTTCTTT	CASSRDRAMNTEAFF
.	TRBV7-2	once	TRBJ2-1	TGTGCCAGCAGCTTAGGAGGGGGAAAGTCTTACAATGAGCAGTTCTTC	CASSLGGGKSYNEQFF
.	TRBV28	.	TRBJ1-3	TGTGCCAGCAGTTCGCCCGGGACCCAGAAGGGATCTGGAAACACCATATATTTT	CASSSPGTQKGSGNTIYF
TRBD2	TRBV6-5	.	TRBJ2-1	TGTGCCAGCAGTTCCCGCGGGAGGGCCGGGGATGAGCAGTTCTTC	CASSSRGRAGDEQFF
.	TRBV6-5	.	TRBJ1-3	TGTGCCAGCACGAGCTCTGGAAACACCATATATTTT	CASTSSGNTIYF
.	TRBV5-1	.	TRBJ2-1	TGCGCCAGCAGCTTAGATAGGGGCGCCTACAATGAGCAGTTCTTC	CASSLDRGAYNEQFF
TRBD1	TRBV28	few	TRBJ1-5	TGTGCCAGCAGTCCCAGGGGGAGCAATCAGCCCCAGCATTTT	CASSPRGSNQPQHF
TRBD1	TRBV7-9	few	TRBJ1-1	TGTGCCAGCACTGGACAGGCGAACACTGAAGCTTTCTTT	CASTGQANTEAFF
.	TRBV28	.	TRBJ2-2	TGTGCCAGCAGTTATTCAGGAGGGACCGGGGAGCTGTTTTTT	CASSYSGGTGELFF
TRBD1	TRBV19	.	TRBJ1-2	TGTGCCAGTAGTACTCGACAGGGTGAGGGCTACACCTTC	CASSTRQGEGYTF
TRBD1	TRBV5-1	.	TRBJ2-2	TGCGCCAGCAGCCAAACTTTTCCGGGACAGGGGTTCTCCGGGGAGCTGTTTTTT	CASSQTFPGQGFSGELFF
TRBD2	TRBV28	.	TRBJ2-1	TGTGCCAGCAGTTTAGGTTTAGCGGGAGTAGTAGATGAGCAGTTCTTC	CASSLGLAGVVDEQFF
.	TRBV13	.	TRBJ2-7	TGTGCCAGCAGCTACCGAGGGGGTTCCAGGAGTAGCTCCTACGAGCAGTACTTC	CASSYRGGSRSSSYEQYF
TRBD1	TRBV28	once	TRBJ2-2	TGTGCCAGCACTCGACAGGGGGACACCGGGGAGCTGTTTTTT	CASTRQGDTGELFF
.	TRBV7-2	.	TRBJ2-7	TGTGCCAGCAGCCTGAACTACGAGCAGTACTTC	CASSLNYEQYF
.	TRBV28	few	TRBJ1-1	TGTGCCAGCAGGGGCGGGGGGAACACTGAAGCTTTCTTT	CASRGGGNTEAFF
TRBD1	TRBV2	.	TRBJ2-1	TGTGCCAGCAGCCCCTCGACAGGGGCCTTCTCCAATGAGCAGTTCTTC	CASSPSTGAFSNEQFF
TRBD2	TRBV6-1	once	TRBJ2-1	TGTGCCAGCACCGTGGGACTAGCGGGAGGGGGAGAGCAGTTCTTC	CASTVGLAGGGEQFF
TRBD1	TRBV9	.	TRBJ2-7	TGTGCCAGCAGCGGGACAGGGGTCGGCGAGCAGTACTTC	CASSGTGVGEQYF
TRBD1	TRBV18	.	TRBJ1-4	TGTGCCAGCTCACGACAGGGAACTAATGAAAAACTGTTTTTT	CASSRQGTNEKLFF
.	TRBV4-2	.	TRBJ2-7	TGTGCCAGCAGCCAGGGTCGGCATTCCTACGAGCAGTACTTC	CASSQGRHSYEQYF
TRBD1	TRBV5-6	.	TRBJ1-1	TGTGCCAGCAGCTCAACAGGGGGCGCGTCCACTGAAGCTTTCTTT	CASSSTGGASTEAFF
.	TRBV11-2	.	TRBJ1-4	TGTGCCAGCAGCATTCACAGGGTTCCCAATGAAAAACTGTTTTTT	CASSIHRVPNEKLFF
TRBD2	TRBV11-2	.	TRBJ2-7	TGTGCCAGCAGCCCACCTTGGTCGGGGCGGGGGTCCTACGAGCAGTACTTC	CASSPPWSGRGSYEQYF
.	TRBV11-2	many	TRBJ2-1	TGTGCCAGCAGCTTAGACCCTTTTACCTACAATGAGCAGTTCTTC	CASSLDPFTYNEQFF
TRBD1	TRBV5-1	.	TRBJ1-1	TGCGCCAGCACCGGACAGGTTGACACTGAAGCTTTCTTT	CASTGQVDTEAFF
TRBD1	TRBV28	.	TRBJ1-1	TGTGCCAGCAGTTGGGGACAGAGAAAGAACACTGAAGCTTTCTTT	CASSWGQRKNTEAFF